This T cell receptor (beta chain) was observed in a study of T cell responses to AZD1222 COVID-19 vaccine. Using immunoSEQ multiplex PCR, the repertoire was profiled, and TCRdb retains in-frame clones only, with some absent. In the table there are under 200,000 clones, roughly 86% of which are singletons. The CDR3 runs to 14 residues. Germline V gives CDR1 MDHEN, CDR2 SYDVKM. V lost 7 bases, J lost 5 bases, and 8 bases stayed unmatched. The chain uses TRBV28 and TRBJ1-2; 9 nucleotides match TRBD1. The receptor was derived from an adult in good health. The sequencing here drew on peripheral blood, taken on day 0 of AZD1222 vaccination. CDR3 in DNA: TGTGCCAGCACTACCGGGACAGGGAATTATGGCTACACCTTC. Its protein is CASTTGTGNYGYTF.